The 21 T cell receptor beta chains reported below all come from one sample, sequenced in a study of blood T cell repertoires in COVID-19 (dated by TCRdb to the early 2020s). Library preparation employed the immunoSEQ multiplex PCR assay. TCRdb's version of the immuneACCESS table is confined to in-frame rearrangements and falls short of the full clone set. An unresolved V gene accounts for under half of the shortfall where checked; the remainder is of unknown origin. The sample profile shows about 68,000 clones; 85% to 90% of them were found once. The ten largest clones represent approximately 2.9% of the sample. The sequenced sample was peripheral blood. The receptors originated from a man aged 50-59 years with acute or convalescent COVID-19.

The chain carries TRBV27 and TRBJ2-7; TRBD2 might be the D (6 bases). From germline, CDR1 is MNHEY and CDR2 SMNVEV (reference sequence). This CDR3 has 15 residues. The chain's CDR3 is CASSLSPGGVYEQYV. DNA for the CDR3: TGTGCCAGCAGTCTATCGCCCGGGGGAGTATACGAGCAGTACGTC.

This clone was seen once. The chain recombines TRBV10-3 with TRBJ1-5; no clear D gene. CDR3 size: 15 residues. Germline-derived CDR1 and CDR2 are ENHRY and SYGVKD. The V gene lost 3 bases and the J gene lost 0 bases, with 9 bases spanning the gap. CDR3 protein: CAISDGEHSNQPQHF. DNA for the CDR3: TGTGCCATCAGTGATGGGGAGCATAGCAATCAGCCCCAGCATTTT.

This clone occurred once. The chain recombines TRBV18 with TRBJ1-2, with 11 bases that match TRBD1. J gave up 7 bases and V 5 bases, and 9 bases lay outside the gene matches. Germline CDR1 reads KGHSH; CDR2 reads LQKENI. CDR3 size: 15 residues. CDR3 protein: CASSGSGTGGAGYTF. The CDR3 nucleotides read TGTGCCAGCTCAGGATCCGGGACAGGGGGGGCTGGCTACACCTTC.

The chain couples TRBV5-4 to TRBJ2-7; 7 bases align to TRBD2. V shed 3 bases and J 0 bases; nucleotides not matched to a gene: 6. Per germline, CDR1 SGHNT and CDR2 YYREEE (reference sequence). The CDR3 has 15 residues. CDR3 residues: CASSWGGDSSYEQYF. The CDR3 DNA reads TGTGCCAGCAGCTGGGGGGGGGACTCCTCCTACGAGCAGTACTTC.

This clone has a handful of counts. The rearrangement links TRBV7-2 to TRBJ1-2; the match to TRBD1 covers 9 bases. Germline CDR1 and CDR2: SGHTA and FQGNSA. Losses at the gene ends were 5 bases for V and 4 bases for J; bases not matched to a gene: 11. CDR3 length: 16 residues. The CDR3 here is CASSPGGTGISYGYTF. CDR3 bases: TGTGCCAGCAGCCCGGGGGGGACAGGGATTAGCTATGGCTACACCTTC.

This clone is a singleton in its sample. The chain joins TRBV5-4 to TRBJ2-2, with TRBD2 matching over 14 bases. The V and J ends lost 4 bases and 2 bases, in that order; junction bases with no gene match: 7. The germline V gene has CDR1 SGHNT and CDR2 YYREEE (reference sequence). There are 18 residues in the CDR3. Written as DNA, the CDR3 is TGTGCCAGCAGCCCACGGACTAGCGGGAGGCCAAACACCGGGGAGCTGTTTTTT. Amino acids: CASSPRTSGRPNTGELFF. The whole variable domain, remainder taken from reference TRBV5-4 and TRBJ2-2, is ETGVTQSPTHLIKTRGQQVTLRCSSQSGHNTVSWYQQALGQGPQFIFQYYREEENGRGNFPPRFSGLQFPNYSSELNVNALELDDSALYLCASSPRTSGRPNTGELFFGEGSRLTVL.

This chain links TRBV30 with TRBJ1-2; the match to TRBD1 covers 10 bases. The germline V gene encodes CDR1 GTSNPN and CDR2 SVGIG (reference sequence). V shed 0 bases and J 0 bases; nucleotides not matched to a gene: 7. CDR3 size: 17 residues. CDR3 nucleotides: TGTGCCTGGAGTGTAAAGGGACAGGGGAAAACTAACTATGGCTACACCTTC. It encodes CAWSVKGQGKTNYGYTF.

The chain employs TRBV29-1 and TRBJ2-5; 8 nucleotides line up with TRBD2. The germline V gene has CDR1 SQVTM and CDR2 ANQGSEA. The trim removed 5 bases at V and 4 bases at J, leaving 6 bases unmatched. This CDR3 region has 13 residues. The CDR3 sequence: CSVLGLAGETQYF. The DNA of the CDR3 is TGCAGCGTTCTCGGGCTAGCGGGAGAGACCCAGTACTTC. Based on the CDR3 plus reference TRBV29-1 and TRBJ2-5, the full variable domain is SAVISQKPSRDICQRGTSLTIQCQVDSQVTMMFWYRQQPGQSLTLIATANQGSEATYESGFVIDKFPISRPNLTFSTLTVSNMSPEDSSIYLCSVLGLAGETQYFGPGTRLLVL.

This clone was detected a few times. The chain joins TRBV9 to TRBJ1-5; D is unresolved. Germline loops: CDR1 SGDLS, CDR2 YYNGEE. V gave up 6 bases and J gave up 6 bases, with 19 bases separating them. The CDR3 contains 15 residues. CDR3 sequence: CASTRGLELGQPQHF. CDR3 in DNA: TGTGCCAGCACCCGAGGGTTAGAACTCGGTCAGCCCCAGCATTTT.

V is TRBV30 and J is TRBJ1-6, with D perhaps TRBD1 (5 bases). The CDR3 loop spans 16 amino acids. Trimming stripped 1 base from V and 0 bases from J, with 10 bases between. Germline V gene sequence: CDR1 GTSNPN, CDR2 SVGIG (reference sequence). CDR3 loop: CAWSAYRNSYNSPLHF. In nucleotides, the CDR3 is TGTGCCTGGAGTGCTTACAGGAACTCCTATAATTCACCCCTCCACTTT. Based on the CDR3 plus reference TRBV30 and TRBJ1-6, the full variable domain is SQTIHQWPATLVQPVGSPLSLECTVEGTSNPNLYWYRQAAGRGLQLLFYSVGIGQISSEVPQNLSASRPQDRQFILSSKKLLLSDSGFYLCAWSAYRNSYNSPLHFGNGTRLTVT.

This clone was found once. The chain recombines TRBV7-2 with TRBJ2-7; TRBD1 matches at 8 bases. V trimming: 2 bases; J trimming: 2 bases; junction bases outside the gene matches: 5. The CDR3 covers 15 residues. Germline-derived CDR1 and CDR2 are SGHTA and FQGNSA. In nucleotides, the CDR3 is TGTGCCAGCAGCTTATCCCCAGGGGGCACCTACGAGCAGTACTTC. This translates into CASSLSPGGTYEQYF.

This chain uses TRBV6-2 or TRBV6-3 with TRBJ1-6; 7 bases map to TRBD1. V shed 5 bases, J shed 3 bases, and the junction held 7 bases outside the gene matches. Looked up from germline, CDR1 is MNHEY and CDR2 is SVGEGT. There are 16 residues in the CDR3. The CDR3 sequence is CASSHTQGRYNSPLHF. CDR3 DNA: TGTGCCAGCAGTCACACACAGGGGCGCTATAATTCACCCCTCCACTTT.

The chain recombines TRBV28 with TRBJ2-5; 9 bases map to TRBD1. Germline V gives CDR1 MDHEN, CDR2 SYDVKM. The V and J ends lost 10 bases and 2 bases, in that order; junction bases with no gene match: 8. The CDR3 is made up of 14 amino acids. This CDR3 is CATLLGTGQETQYF. In DNA, the CDR3 is TGTGCCACCCTTTTGGGGACAGGGCAAGAGACCCAGTACTTC.

This clone was observed a single time. The chain is built from TRBV5-6 and TRBJ2-4; 7 nucleotides agree with TRBD2. The CDR3 runs to 15 residues. CDR1 is SGHDT, CDR2 YYEEEE, per germline. The junction had 8 bases not matched to a gene; V was cut back by 4 bases and J by 4 bases. In nucleotides, the CDR3 is TGTGCCAGCAGCCGCTGGACTAGGGTAAAAAACATTCAGTACTTC. This codes for CASSRWTRVKNIQYF.

This chain connects TRBV4-3 to TRBJ2-5; TRBD2 agrees at 12 bases. Germline-derived CDR1 and CDR2 are LGHNA and YSLEER. V was pared by 0 bases and J by 14 bases, with 13 bases of the junction left unmatched. This CDR3 comprises 16 residues. The CDR3 DNA sequence: TGCGCCAGCAGCCAAGACAGACTACTAAGACTAGCGGGAGTTTACTTC. As protein: CASSQDRLLRLAGVYF.

This sequence joins TRBV7-8 and TRBJ1-4; 10 bases fit TRBD1. In germline, CDR1 is SGHVS, CDR2 FQNEAQ. V lost 4 bases and J lost 8; bases outside the gene matches: 4. The CDR3 loop spans 14 amino acids. The CDR3 DNA follows: TGTGCCAGCAGCTCGACAGGGGGCAGGGAAAAACTGTTTTTT. Amino acids: CASSSTGGREKLFF.

The chain employs TRBV2 and TRBJ1-1; a weak D match, TRBD1 (5 bases). Germline V gene lookup returns CDR1 SNHLY and CDR2 FYNNEI. The length of the CDR3 is 15 residues. V was clipped by 3 bases and J by 1 base, with 12 bases between them. DNA for the CDR3: TGTGCCAGCAGTGAGGGGCAGAGACGGAACACTGAAGCTTTCTTT. Translation gives CASSEGQRRNTEAFF.

J is TRBJ1-3 and V is TRBV3-1 (or the pseudogene TRBV3-2); D not resolved. Trimming removed 1 base from V and 2 bases from J, with 9 bases in between. The CDR3 totals 15 residues. Germline CDR1 reads LGHDT; CDR2 reads YNNKEL (reference sequence). CDR3 DNA: TGTGCCAGCAGCCAAGCGGGTTTCACTGGAAACACCATATATTTT. This codes for CASSQAGFTGNTIYF.

The CDR3 nucleotides are TGTGCCAGCAGCCCCCGGTTCAAGAATGAAAAACTGTTTTTT. It translates to CASSPRFKNEKLFF. V and J are TRBV28 and TRBJ1-4; no clear D gene. This CDR3 is 14 amino acids long. The V gene lost 6 bases and the J gene lost 5 bases, with 13 bases spanning the gap. Germline assignment: CDR1 MDHEN and CDR2 SYDVKM.

This chain joins TRBV28 and TRBJ1-5; D is unresolved. Germline V gene data show CDR1 as MDHEN and CDR2 as SYDVKM. The CDR3 runs to 15 residues. V was cut by 1 base and J by 7 bases, with 14 bases left in between. In DNA form, the CDR3 reads TGTGCCAGCAGTTTATCCCTTCTCGCGGGCCAGCCCCAGCATTTT. It encodes CASSLSLLAGQPQHF.

The rearrangement links TRBV27 to TRBJ2-1; D possibly corresponds to TRBD1 (6 bases). CDR1 and CDR2 (germline): MNHEY, SMNVEV (reference sequence). There are 13 residues in the CDR3. V gave up 0 bases and J gave up 9 bases, with 9 bases separating them. CDR3 sequence: CASSLSPGAEQFF. For the CDR3, the DNA is TGTGCCAGCAGTTTATCCCCAGGGGCTGAGCAGTTCTTC.